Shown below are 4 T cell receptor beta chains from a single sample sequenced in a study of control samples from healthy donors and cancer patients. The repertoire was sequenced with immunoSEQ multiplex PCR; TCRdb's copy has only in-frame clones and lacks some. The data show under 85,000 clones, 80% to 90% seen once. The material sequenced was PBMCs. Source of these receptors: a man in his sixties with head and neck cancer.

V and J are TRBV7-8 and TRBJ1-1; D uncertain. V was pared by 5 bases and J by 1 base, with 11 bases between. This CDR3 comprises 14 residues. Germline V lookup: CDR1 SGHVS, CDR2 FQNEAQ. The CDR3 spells CASSQGRRNTEAFF. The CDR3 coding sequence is TGTGCCAGCAGCCAAGGACGGAGGAACACTGAAGCTTTCTTT.

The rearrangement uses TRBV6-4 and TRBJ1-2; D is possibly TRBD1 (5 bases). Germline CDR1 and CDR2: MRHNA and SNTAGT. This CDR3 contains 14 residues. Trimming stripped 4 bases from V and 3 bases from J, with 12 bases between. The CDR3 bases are TGTGCCAGCAGTGCCCGGGGGGGAGACTATGGCTACACCTTC. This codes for CASSARGGDYGYTF.

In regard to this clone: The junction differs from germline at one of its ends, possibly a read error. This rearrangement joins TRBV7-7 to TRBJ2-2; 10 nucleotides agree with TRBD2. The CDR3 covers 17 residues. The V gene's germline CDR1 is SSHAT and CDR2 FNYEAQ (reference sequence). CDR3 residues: CASSLGASGSGTGELFF. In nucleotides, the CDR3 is TGTGCTAGCAGCCTAGGGGCTAGCGGGAGTGGCACCGGGGAGCTGTTTTTT.

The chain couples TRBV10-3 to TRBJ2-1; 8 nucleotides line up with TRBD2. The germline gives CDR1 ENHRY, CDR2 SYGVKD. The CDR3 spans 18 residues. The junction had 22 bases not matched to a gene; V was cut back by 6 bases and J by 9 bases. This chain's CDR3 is CAISDPGGQSRHVREQFF. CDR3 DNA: TGTGCCATCAGCGACCCGGGGGGGCAGTCCCGTCATGTACGTGAGCAGTTCTTC.